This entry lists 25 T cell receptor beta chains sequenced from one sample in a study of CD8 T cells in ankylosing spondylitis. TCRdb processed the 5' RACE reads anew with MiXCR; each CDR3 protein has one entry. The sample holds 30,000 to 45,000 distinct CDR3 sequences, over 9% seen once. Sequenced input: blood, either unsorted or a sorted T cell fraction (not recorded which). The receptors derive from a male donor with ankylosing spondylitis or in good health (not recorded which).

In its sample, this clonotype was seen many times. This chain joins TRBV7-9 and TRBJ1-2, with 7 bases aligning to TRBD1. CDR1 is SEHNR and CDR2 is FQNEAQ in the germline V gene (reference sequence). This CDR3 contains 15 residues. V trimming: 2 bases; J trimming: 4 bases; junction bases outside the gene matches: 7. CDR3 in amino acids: CASSLTRTGPYGYTF. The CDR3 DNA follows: TGTGCCAGCAGCTTAACCAGGACAGGACCCTATGGCTACACCTTC.

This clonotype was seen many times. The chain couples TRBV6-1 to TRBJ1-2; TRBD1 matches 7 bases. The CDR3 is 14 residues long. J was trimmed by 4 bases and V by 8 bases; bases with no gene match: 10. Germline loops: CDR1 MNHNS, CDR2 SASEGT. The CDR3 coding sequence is TGTGCCAGCCGTCCCGGGACAGCCGGCTATGGCTACACCTTC. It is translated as CASRPGTAGYGYTF.

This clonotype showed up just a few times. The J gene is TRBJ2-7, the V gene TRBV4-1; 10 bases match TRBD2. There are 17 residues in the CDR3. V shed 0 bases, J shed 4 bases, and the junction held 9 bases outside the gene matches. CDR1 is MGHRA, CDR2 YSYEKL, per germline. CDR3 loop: CASSQEFESSGSYEQYF. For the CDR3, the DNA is TGCGCCAGCAGCCAAGAATTTGAGTCTAGCGGGAGTTACGAGCAGTACTTC.

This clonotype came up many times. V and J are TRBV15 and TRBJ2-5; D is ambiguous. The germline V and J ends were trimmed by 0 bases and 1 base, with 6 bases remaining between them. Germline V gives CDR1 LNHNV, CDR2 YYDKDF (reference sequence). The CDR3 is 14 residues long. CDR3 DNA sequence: TGTGCCACCAGCAGAGATCGCCTCCAAGAGACCCAGTACTTC. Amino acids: CATSRDRLQETQYF. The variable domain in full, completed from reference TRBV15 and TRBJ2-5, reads DAMVIQNPRYQVTQFGKPVTLSCSQTLNHNVMYWYQQKSSQAPKLLFHYYDKDFNNEADTPDNFQSRRPNTSFCFLDIRSPGLGDTAMYLCATSRDRLQETQYFGPGTRLLVL.

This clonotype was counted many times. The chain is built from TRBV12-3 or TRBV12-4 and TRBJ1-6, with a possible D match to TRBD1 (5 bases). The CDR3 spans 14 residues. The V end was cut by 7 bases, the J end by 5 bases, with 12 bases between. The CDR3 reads CASTPGLNNSPLHF. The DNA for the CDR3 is TGTGCCAGCACTCCGGGACTGAATAATTCACCCCTCCACTTT.

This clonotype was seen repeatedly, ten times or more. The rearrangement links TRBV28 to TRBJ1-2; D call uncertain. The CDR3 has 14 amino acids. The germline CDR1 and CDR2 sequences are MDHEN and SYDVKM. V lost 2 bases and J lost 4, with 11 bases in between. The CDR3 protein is CASSLAEIGYGYTF. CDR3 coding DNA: TGTGCCAGCAGTTTAGCCGAAATAGGCTATGGCTACACCTTC.

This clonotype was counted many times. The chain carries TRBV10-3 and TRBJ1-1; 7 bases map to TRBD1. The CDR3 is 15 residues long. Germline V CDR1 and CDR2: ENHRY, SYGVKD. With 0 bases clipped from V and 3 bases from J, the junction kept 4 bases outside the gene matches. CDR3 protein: CAISESQGWDTEAFF. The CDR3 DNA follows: TGTGCCATCAGTGAGTCACAGGGGTGGGACACTGAAGCTTTCTTT.

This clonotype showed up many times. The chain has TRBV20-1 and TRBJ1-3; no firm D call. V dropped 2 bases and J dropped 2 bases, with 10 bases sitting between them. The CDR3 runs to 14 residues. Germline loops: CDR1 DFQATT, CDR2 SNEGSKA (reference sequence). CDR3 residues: CSARKAQTGNTIYF. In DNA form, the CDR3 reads TGCAGTGCTAGAAAAGCTCAAACTGGAAACACCATATATTTT.

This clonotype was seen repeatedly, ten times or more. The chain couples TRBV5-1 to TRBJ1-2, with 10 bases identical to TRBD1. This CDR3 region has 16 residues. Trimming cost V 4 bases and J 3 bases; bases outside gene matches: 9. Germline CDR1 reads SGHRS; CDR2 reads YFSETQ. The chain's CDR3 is CASSASPTGGHYGYTF. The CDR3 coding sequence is TGCGCCAGCAGCGCTTCACCGACAGGGGGCCACTATGGCTACACCTTC.

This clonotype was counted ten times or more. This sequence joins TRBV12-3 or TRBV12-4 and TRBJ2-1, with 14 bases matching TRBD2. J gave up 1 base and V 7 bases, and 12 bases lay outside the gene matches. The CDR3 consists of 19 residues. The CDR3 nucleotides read TGTGCCAGCACCCACCCGACTAGCGGGAGGGCCCAATCCTACAATGAGCAGTTCTTC. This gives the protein CASTHPTSGRAQSYNEQFF.

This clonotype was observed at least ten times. CDR3 bases: TGTGCCAGCAGCTTAGCGCAGGGGGACACCAGGCGGCCCCAGCATTTT. Its protein is CASSLAQGDTRRPQHF. The chain employs TRBV7-8 and TRBJ1-5, with 7 nucleotides matching TRBD1. Looked up from germline, CDR1 is SGHVS and CDR2 is FQNEAQ. CDR3 length: 16 amino acids. Trimming removed 0 bases from V and 9 bases from J; junction bases left unmatched: 11.

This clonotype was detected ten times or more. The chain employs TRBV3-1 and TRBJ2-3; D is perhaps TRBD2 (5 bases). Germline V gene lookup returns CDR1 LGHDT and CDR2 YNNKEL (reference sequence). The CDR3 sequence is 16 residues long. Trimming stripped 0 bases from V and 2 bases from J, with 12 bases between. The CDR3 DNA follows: TGTGCCAGCAGCCAAGATCCGGACTCCACCACAGATACGCAGTATTTT. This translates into CASSQDPDSTTDTQYF.

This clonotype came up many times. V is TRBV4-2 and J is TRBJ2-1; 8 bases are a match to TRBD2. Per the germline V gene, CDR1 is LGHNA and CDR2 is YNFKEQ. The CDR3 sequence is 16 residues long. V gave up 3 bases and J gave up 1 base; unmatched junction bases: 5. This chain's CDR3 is CASSQASGLSYNEQFF. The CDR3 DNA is TGTGCCAGCAGCCAGGCTAGCGGGTTATCCTACAATGAGCAGTTCTTC.

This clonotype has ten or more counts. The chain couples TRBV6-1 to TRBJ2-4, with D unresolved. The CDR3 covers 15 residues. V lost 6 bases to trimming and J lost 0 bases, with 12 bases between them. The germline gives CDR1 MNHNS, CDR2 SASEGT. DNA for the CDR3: TGTGCCAGCAGCGCCGGGCCCAGAGCCAAAAACATTCAGTACTTC. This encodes CASSAGPRAKNIQYF.

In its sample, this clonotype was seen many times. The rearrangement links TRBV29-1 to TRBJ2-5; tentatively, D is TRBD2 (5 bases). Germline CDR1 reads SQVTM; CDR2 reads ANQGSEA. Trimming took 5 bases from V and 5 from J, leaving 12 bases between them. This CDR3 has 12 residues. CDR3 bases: TGCAGCGTTAACGGGATGTGGGAGACCCAGTACTTC. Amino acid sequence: CSVNGMWETQYF.

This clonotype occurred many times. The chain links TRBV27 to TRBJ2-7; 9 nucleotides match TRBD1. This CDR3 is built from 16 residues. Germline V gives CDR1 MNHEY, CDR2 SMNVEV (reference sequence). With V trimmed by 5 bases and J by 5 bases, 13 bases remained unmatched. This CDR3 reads CASSPQPGQGLNEQYF. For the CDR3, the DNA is TGTGCCAGCAGTCCCCAACCGGGACAGGGCCTCAACGAGCAGTACTTC.

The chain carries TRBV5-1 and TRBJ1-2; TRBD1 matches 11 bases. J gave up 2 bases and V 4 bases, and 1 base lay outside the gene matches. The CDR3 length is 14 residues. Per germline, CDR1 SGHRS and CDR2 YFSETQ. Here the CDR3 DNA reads TGCGCCAGCAGCCGGGACAGGGGGAACTATGGCTACACCTTC. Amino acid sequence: CASSRDRGNYGYTF.

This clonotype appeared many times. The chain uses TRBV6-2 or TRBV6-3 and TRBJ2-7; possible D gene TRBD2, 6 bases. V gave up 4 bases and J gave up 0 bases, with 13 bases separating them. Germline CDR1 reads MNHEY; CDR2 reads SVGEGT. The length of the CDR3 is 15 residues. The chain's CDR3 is CASSLAGTYSYEQYF. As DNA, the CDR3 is TGTGCCAGCAGTTTGGCCGGGACTTACTCCTACGAGCAGTACTTC.

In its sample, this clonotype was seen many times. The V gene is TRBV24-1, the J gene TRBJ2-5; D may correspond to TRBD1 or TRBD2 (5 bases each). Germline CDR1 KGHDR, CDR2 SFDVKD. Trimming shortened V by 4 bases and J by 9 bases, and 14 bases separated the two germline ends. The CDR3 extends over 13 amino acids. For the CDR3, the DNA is TGTGCCACCAGTGACGTAGGGACCTCACCCCAGTACTTC. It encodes CATSDVGTSPQYF.

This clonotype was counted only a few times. The CDR3 is CASSLSWPGGGELFF. CDR3 DNA: TGTGCCAGCAGCTTAAGTTGGCCGGGAGGCGGGGAGCTGTTTTTT. This chain uses TRBV7-8 with TRBJ2-2; 7 bases are shared with TRBD2. Per the germline V gene, CDR1 is SGHVS and CDR2 is FQNEAQ. The CDR3 spans 15 residues. J lost 7 bases, V lost 2 bases, and 7 bases had no gene match.

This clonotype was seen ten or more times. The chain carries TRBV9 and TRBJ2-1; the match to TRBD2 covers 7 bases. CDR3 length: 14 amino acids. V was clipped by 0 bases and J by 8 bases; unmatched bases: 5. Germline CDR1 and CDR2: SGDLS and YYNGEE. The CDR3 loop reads CASSVAAGEYEQFF. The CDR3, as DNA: TGTGCCAGCAGCGTAGCGGCGGGAGAGTATGAGCAGTTCTTC.

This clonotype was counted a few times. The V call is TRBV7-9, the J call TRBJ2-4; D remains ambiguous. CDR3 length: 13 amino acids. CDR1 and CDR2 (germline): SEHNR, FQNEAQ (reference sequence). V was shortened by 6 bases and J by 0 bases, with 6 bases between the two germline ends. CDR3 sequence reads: CASSKQAKNIQYF. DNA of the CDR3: TGTGCCAGCAGTAAGCAAGCCAAAAACATTCAGTACTTC.

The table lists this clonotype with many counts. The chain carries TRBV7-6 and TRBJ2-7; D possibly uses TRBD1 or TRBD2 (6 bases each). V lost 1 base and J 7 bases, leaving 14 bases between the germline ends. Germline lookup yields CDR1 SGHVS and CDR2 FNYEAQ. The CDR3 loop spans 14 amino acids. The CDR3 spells CASSLGGARREQYF. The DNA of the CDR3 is TGTGCCAGCAGCTTAGGGGGGGCGCGGAGGGAGCAGTACTTC.

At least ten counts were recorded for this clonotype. The CDR3 region is CSASSPGLAGVYEQFF. The CDR3 DNA follows: TGCAGTGCTAGTTCTCCCGGACTAGCGGGAGTCTATGAGCAGTTCTTC. The rearrangement joins TRBV20-1 to TRBJ2-1; 13 nucleotides match TRBD2. The CDR3 is 16 residues long. Germline lookup yields CDR1 DFQATT and CDR2 SNEGSKA (reference sequence). The V segment lost 3 bases and the J segment 8 bases; nucleotides outside the gene matches: 10.

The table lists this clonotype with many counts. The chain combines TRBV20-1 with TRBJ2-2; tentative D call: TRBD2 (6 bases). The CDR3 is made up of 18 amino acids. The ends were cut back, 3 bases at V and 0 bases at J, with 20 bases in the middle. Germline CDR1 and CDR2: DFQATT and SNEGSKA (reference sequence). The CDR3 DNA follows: TGCAGTGCTAGCGGGGAGGTTGGGGGGAAGGCGAACACCGGGGAGCTGTTTTTT. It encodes CSASGEVGGKANTGELFF.